This T cell receptor beta chain was profiled in a study of CD8 T cells in Susac syndrome. It was with random hexamers that about 0.45 to 1 ug RNA was reverse transcribed. TCR beta CDR3 was amplified by immunoSEQ covering 54 Vbeta and 13 Jbeta. One entry per CDR3 protein, called by TCRdb with MiXCR from the immunoSEQ multiplex PCR reads. Seen here are a few hundred thousand distinct CDR3 sequences, about 85% observed once, and the top ten hold around 0.11%. From blood CD8+ and CD4+ T cells, the TCR beta chain was sequenced. The CD8+ and CD4+ T cells were isolated magnetically using a negative isolation approach, whereas the TEMRA cells were enriched by FACS. The CDR3 extends over 15 amino acids. J lost 7 bases, V lost 8 bases, and 8 bases had no gene match. Germline-derived CDR1 and CDR2 are LNHDA and SQIVND (reference sequence).

The sequence came from a human donor with multiple sclerosis. The V and J genes are TRBV19 and TRBJ2-2; 12 bases match TRBD2. The sequenced material came from CD8+ T cells from PBMCs. The CDR3 region is CASARLAGVSGELFF. The CDR3 DNA reads as TGTGCCAGTGCCCGACTAGCGGGAGTTAGCGGGGAGCTGTTTTTT.